The rows below give T cell receptor beta chains drawn from one sample of a study of T cell responses to AZD1222 COVID-19 vaccine. The assay was immunoSEQ multiplex PCR, and TCRdb's table has in-frame clones only and misses some. The sample contains approximately 120,000 clones, less than 90% of which appear only once. The sequenced sample was peripheral blood, obtained on day 0 of AZD1222 vaccination. All receptors derive from an adult in good health. CDR3s include the opening cysteine and the closing phenylalanine or tryptophan. The D gene is left open where the match is weak. Clone size is stated in some rows and not others, as once, few, many or a class when expanded.

TRBJ1-3,TRBV10-2,.,TRBD1,CASRSTGPGNTIYF,TGCGCCAGCAGGTCGACAGGGCCCGGAAACACCATATATTTT
TRBJ2-7,TRBV28,.,.,CASVKGPLPYEQYF,TGTGCCAGCGTCAAGGGCCCGCTCCCCTACGAGCAGTACTTC
TRBJ2-2,TRBV3-1/TRBV3-2,few,.,CASSQGPGNTGELFF,TGTGCCAGCAGCCAAGGTCCGGGGAACACCGGGGAGCTGTTTTTT
TRBJ2-2,TRBV5-4,once,.,CASSPITGELFF,TGTGCCAGCAGCCCCATAACCGGGGAGCTGTTTTTT
TRBJ2-7,TRBV10-3,few,TRBD1,CAISEPDRPPYEQYF,TGTGCCATCAGTGAGCCGGACAGGCCCCCCTACGAGCAGTACTTC
TRBJ1-2,TRBV24-1,.,TRBD1,CATSDSADRGRSGYTF,TGTGCCACCAGTGACTCTGCGGACAGGGGGAGAAGTGGCTACACCTTC
TRBJ1-1,TRBV24-1,.,.,CATSDWSSPTEAFF,TGTGCCACCAGTGATTGGTCCTCCCCCACTGAAGCTTTCTTT
TRBJ1-5,TRBV19,.,TRBD1,CASSIEGTGNQPQHF,TGTGCCAGTAGTATAGAAGGGACAGGAAATCAGCCCCAGCATTTT
TRBJ2-1,TRBV27,once,.,CASSLSGSLNNEQFF,TGTGCCAGCAGTCTTTCAGGTTCTTTGAACAATGAGCAGTTCTTC
TRBJ2-7,TRBV6-2/TRBV6-3,.,TRBD1,CASSPWGQGEGYEQYF,TGTGCCAGCAGCCCCTGGGGACAGGGGGAAGGGTACGAGCAGTACTTC
TRBJ1-1,TRBV27,.,.,CASSLAGRAFF,TGTGCCAGCAGTTTAGCAGGTAGAGCTTTCTTT
TRBJ2-5,TRBV6-5,.,TRBD2,CAIGLAGGLQETQYF,TGTGCCATTGGGCTAGCGGGGGGGCTGCAAGAGACCCAGTACTTC
TRBJ1-6,TRBV7-3,.,.,CASSPWGGKNSPLHF,TGTGCCAGCAGCCCCTGGGGGGGTAAGAATTCACCCCTCCACTTT
TRBJ2-3,TRBV3-1/TRBV3-2,.,.,CASSQDLGGRVTQYF,TGTGCCAGCAGCCAAGATCTCGGCGGACGAGTTACGCAGTATTTT
TRBJ2-7,TRBV4-3,.,.,CASSQALGRGYEQYF,TGCGCCAGCAGCCAAGCGTTGGGTAGGGGGTACGAGCAGTACTTC
TRBJ2-1,TRBV5-1,.,.,CASSFAGPSYNEQFF,TGCGCCAGCAGCTTCGCGGGACCCTCCTACAATGAGCAGTTCTTC
TRBJ1-1,TRBV7-2,.,TRBD1,CASSLGLGTGVGTEAFF,TGTGCCAGCAGCTTAGGTTTAGGGACAGGGGTGGGCACTGAAGCTTTCTTT
TRBJ2-7,TRBV5-5,.,.,CASSSRGTISYEQYF,TGTGCCAGCAGCTCGAGGGGGACTATATCCTACGAGCAGTACTTC
TRBJ1-1,TRBV13,.,.,CASSLGVDTEAFF,TGTGCCAGCAGCTTAGGAGTGGACACTGAAGCTTTCTTT
TRBJ2-3,TRBV2,.,TRBD2,CASMTSGGPDF,TGTGCCAGCATGACTAGCGGGGGGCCCGACTTT
TRBJ1-4,TRBV19,.,TRBD1,CASSRQGAEKLFF,TGTGCCAGTAGTAGACAGGGAGCCGAAAAACTGTTTTTT
TRBJ2-3,TRBV7-3,.,TRBD2,CASSPLPLLAGDTQYF,TGTGCCAGCAGCCCGCTCCCCTTACTAGCGGGAGATACGCAGTATTTT
TRBJ1-2,TRBV11-2,.,TRBD1,CASRSTGGGVGYTF,TGTGCCAGCAGATCTACAGGGGGGGGAGTTGGCTACACCTTC
TRBJ2-5,TRBV7-8,.,.,CASSSPRVRRETQYF,TGTGCCAGCAGCTCCCCCCGGGTCCGTCGGGAGACCCAGTACTTC
TRBJ1-1,TRBV5-4,.,.,CASSNQGHRNTEAFF,TGTGCCAGCAGTAATCAGGGTCACAGGAACACTGAAGCTTTCTTT
TRBJ1-2,TRBV18,.,.,CASSPPTGGEVLYGYTF,TGTGCCAGCTCACCACCGACCGGGGGCGAAGTTCTCTATGGCTACACCTTC
TRBJ2-1,TRBV6-1,.,.,CASSERRSSYNEQFF,TGTGCCAGCAGTGAACGTCGGAGCTCCTACAATGAGCAGTTCTTC